This is a list of T cell receptor beta chains from one sample in a study of OX40 agonist ivuxolimab in advanced cancers. The assay was immunoSEQ multiplex PCR, and TCRdb's table has in-frame clones only and misses some. Of roughly 48,000 clones in the sample, about 81% are singletons; the top ten hold 1.1%. The source was CD4+ or CD8+ T cells sorted from blood, collected in a trial of the OX40 agonist ivuxolimab. The receptors shown here come from an adult with an advanced solid tumor such as melanoma, head and neck, liver or kidney cancer. Both conserved end residues are part of each CDR3. A D gene is named only where the DNA matches it firmly. Clone size is not always given. Where it is, it says once, few, many or a class for expanded clones.

D gene	V gene	J gene	clone size	CDR3 DNA	CDR3 protein
TRBD2	TRBV29-1	TRBJ2-1	NA	TGCAGCGTCGATGGGACTAGCGGGGGGACGAATGAGCAGTTCTTC	CSVDGTSGGTNEQFF
NA	TRBV7-9	TRBJ1-1	NA	TGTGCCAGCAGCTTCCGGGAACCTGGGACTGAAGCTTTCTTT	CASSFREPGTEAFF
NA	TRBV28	TRBJ1-5	NA	TGTGCCAGCAGTTTATCCGGAATGTACAGACGCAATCAGCCCCAGCATTTT	CASSLSGMYRRNQPQHF
NA	TRBV29-1	TRBJ1-4	NA	TGCAGCGTTGAAGATTCGGGAGGGGCTAATGAAAAACTGTTTTTT	CSVEDSGGANEKLFF
TRBD2	TRBV4-2	TRBJ2-3	NA	TGTGCCAGCAGCCAAGATCTTAGCGGGGGGGCCGATACGCAGTATTTT	CASSQDLSGGADTQYF
NA	TRBV14	TRBJ1-4	NA	TGTGCCAGCAGCCCCCTTAATGAAAAACTGTTTTTT	CASSPLNEKLFF
NA	TRBV5-4	TRBJ2-1	NA	TGTGCCAGCAGCTTGGACGGGGCTTTGAAGGCCAATGAGCAGTTCTTC	CASSLDGALKANEQFF
NA	TRBV15	TRBJ1-2	NA	TGTGCCACCAGCAGAATCCCACTAAACAACTATGGCTACACCTTC	CATSRIPLNNYGYTF
TRBD2	TRBV13	TRBJ2-5	once	TGTGCCAGCAGCTATAGCGGGGGGGCAAAGACCCAGTACTTC	CASSYSGGAKTQYF
TRBD1	TRBV6-1	TRBJ1-5	NA	TGTGCCAGCAGTGGACAGGGCCCACAAAATCAGCCCCAGCATTTT	CASSGQGPQNQPQHF
NA	TRBV2	TRBJ2-7	NA	TGTGCCAGCAGTGAAACCGAGAGCTACGAGCAGTACTTC	CASSETESYEQYF
NA	TRBV21-1	TRBJ2-5	NA	TGTGCCAGCAGCAAAGCTTTCAGGGGTGCCGAGACCCAGTACTTC	CASSKAFRGAETQYF
NA	TRBV7-8	TRBJ2-5	NA	TGTGCCAGCAGCTTAGCGAACAGCCTCCGGGGGACCCAGTACTTC	CASSLANSLRGTQYF
NA	TRBV5-5	TRBJ2-7	NA	TGTGCCAGCAGCTTGGTCCAGCAGACAACTTACGAGCAGTACTTC	CASSLVQQTTYEQYF
TRBD2	TRBV6-1	TRBJ2-4	NA	TGTGCCAGCAGTAAGCGGGGTACGGTGGACATTCAGTACTTC	CASSKRGTVDIQYF
NA	TRBV6-5	TRBJ2-1	NA	TGTGCCAGCAGTTACGTCCTCAGCTCCTACAATGAGCAGTTCTTC	CASSYVLSSYNEQFF